The rows below give T cell receptor beta chains drawn from one sample of a study of control samples from healthy donors and cancer patients. Generated by immunoSEQ multiplex PCR, the TCRdb table keeps only in-frame clones and is missing some. The data contain roughly 30,000 clones, about 85% of them singletons. The specimen was formalin-fixed, paraffin-embedded tissue. These receptor sequences come from a female donor with melanoma. CDR3s include the opening cysteine and the closing phenylalanine or tryptophan. The D gene is left open where the match is weak. Not every row has a clone size; where given, it reads once, few, many or a size class.

size: .
D: TRBD2
J: TRBJ2-7
V: TRBV4-2
CDR3: CASSPGLAGPYEQYF
DNA: TGTGCCAGCAGCCCGGGACTAGCGGGACCCTACGAGCAGTACTTC

size: .
D: .
J: TRBJ1-4
V: TRBV15
CDR3: CATSRDRLGHVNEKLFF
DNA: TGTGCCACCAGCAGAGATCGTCTAGGACACGTTAATGAAAAACTGTTTTTT

size: .
D: TRBD2
J: TRBJ2-1
V: TRBV11-2
CDR3: CASSLPGLAAYNEQFF
DNA: TGTGCCAGCAGCTTACCGGGACTAGCGGCCTACAATGAGCAGTTCTTC

size: .
D: TRBD1
J: TRBJ1-2
V: TRBV7-9
CDR3: CASSPDRGLIYGYTF
DNA: TGTGCCAGCAGCCCCGACAGGGGGCTTATCTATGGCTACACCTTC

size: .
D: TRBD1
J: TRBJ1-4
V: TRBV19
CDR3: CASSNVRQGEKLFF
DNA: TGTGCCAGTAGTAATGTGAGACAGGGTGAAAAACTGTTTTTT

size: .
D: TRBD1
J: TRBJ2-2
V: TRBV5-1
CDR3: CASSLVAGGTGELFF
DNA: TGCGCCAGCAGCTTGGTAGCAGGGGGTACCGGGGAGCTGTTTTTT

size: .
D: .
J: TRBJ1-1
V: TRBV7-9
CDR3: CASSVTHEEAFF
DNA: TGTGCCAGCAGCGTAACCCATGAAGAAGCTTTCTTT

size: .
D: .
J: TRBJ2-1
V: TRBV7-2
CDR3: CASSRPVDEQFF
DNA: TGTGCCAGCAGCCGACCGGTGGATGAGCAGTTCTTC

size: .
D: TRBD2
J: TRBJ2-3
V: TRBV7-8
CDR3: CASSFPRREAAWDTQYF
DNA: TGTGCCAGCAGCTTCCCGAGGCGGGAGGCCGCCTGGGATACGCAGTATTTT

size: .
D: .
J: TRBJ1-4
V: TRBV2
CDR3: CASNRLVANEKLFF
DNA: TGTGCCAGCAATCGCTTGGTTGCTAATGAAAAACTGTTTTTT

size: .
D: TRBD2
J: TRBJ2-3
V: TRBV5-1
CDR3: CASSSNPGAGGMNTQYF
DNA: TGCGCCAGCAGCTCCAACCCTGGAGCGGGAGGGATGAATACGCAGTATTTT

size: .
D: TRBD1
J: TRBJ1-2
V: TRBV19
CDR3: CASGQGRSYGYTF
DNA: TGTGCCAGCGGACAGGGACGGTCCTATGGCTACACCTTC

size: .
D: .
J: TRBJ1-6
V: TRBV6-5
CDR3: CASRPRGHRNSPLHF
DNA: TGTGCCAGCAGACCTCGGGGACACCGTAATTCACCCCTCCACTTT

size: once
D: TRBD1
J: TRBJ2-2
V: TRBV24-1
CDR3: CATSDPGQGVAGELFF
DNA: TGTGCCACCAGTGACCCAGGACAGGGGGTAGCCGGGGAGCTGTTTTTT